The sequence of this T cell receptor beta chain was determined in a study of OX40 agonist ivuxolimab in advanced cancers. Profiling relied on immunoSEQ multiplex PCR, and the TCRdb table lists in-frame clones only, not all of them. The data contain some 44,000 clones, 75% to 90% of them singletons. The specimen comprised CD4+ or CD8+ T cells sorted from blood, sampled in a trial of the OX40 agonist ivuxolimab. The sequence derives from an adult with an advanced solid tumor such as melanoma, head and neck, liver or kidney cancer.

The chain's CDR3 is CASSYLAGIRTDTQYF. In DNA form, the CDR3 reads TGTGCCAGCAGTTACCTAGCGGGTATACGTACAGATACGCAGTATTTT. The chain has TRBV27 and TRBJ2-3, with 8 bases aligning to TRBD2. Germline loops: CDR1 MNHEY, CDR2 SMNVEV (reference sequence). This CDR3 contains 16 residues. V was clipped by 4 bases and J by 3 bases; unmatched bases: 9.